This T cell receptor (beta chain) originates from a study of T cell repertoires in cytomegalovirus infection. The wider study: Recently described HLA-C-restricted plus well-studied HLA-B-restricted CMV epitopes were used. Public TCR beta signatures were indicative of both CMV infection and a matching HLA type.

Whole-study results and caveats: Accumulated public TCR beta family frequency recognized individuals carrying CMV together with the relevant HLA. There were HLA-C-restricted CMV-specific TCR beta clonotypes dominating the ex vivo response.

Comments on this clonotype: The antigen is unknown.

MiXCR, run by TCRdb on the reads, gives a single entry per CDR3 protein. The sample lists some 590,000 distinct CDR3 sequences, approximately 40% occurring once. With 7 bases removed from V and 0 bases from J, the gap between germline ends came to 8 bases. Germline V lookup: CDR1 SQVTM, CDR2 ANQGSEA. The CDR3 length is 12 residues. The source is a human donor in good health (CMV status not recorded). Some clones in this sample may be carry-over from other donors' samples. The sample in question was cultured PBMCs, obtained from culture after CMV antigen stimulation. V usage is TRBV29-1 and J usage is TRBJ2-3, with D unclear. The CDR3 sequence: CSACESTDTQYF. The CDR3 DNA follows: TGCAGCGCATGCGAGAGCACAGATACGCAGTATTTT.